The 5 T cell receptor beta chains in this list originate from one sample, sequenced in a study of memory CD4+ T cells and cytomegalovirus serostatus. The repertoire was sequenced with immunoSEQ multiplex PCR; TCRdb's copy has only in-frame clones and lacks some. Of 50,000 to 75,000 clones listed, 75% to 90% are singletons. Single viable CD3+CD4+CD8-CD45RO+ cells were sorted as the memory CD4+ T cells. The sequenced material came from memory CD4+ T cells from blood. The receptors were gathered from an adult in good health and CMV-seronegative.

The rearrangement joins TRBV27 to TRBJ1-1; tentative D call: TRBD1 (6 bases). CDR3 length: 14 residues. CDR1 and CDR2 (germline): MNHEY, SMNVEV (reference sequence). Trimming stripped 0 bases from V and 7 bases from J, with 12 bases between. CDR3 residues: CASSLSFPTGEAFF. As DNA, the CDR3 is TGTGCCAGCAGTTTATCTTTCCCGACAGGTGAAGCTTTCTTT.

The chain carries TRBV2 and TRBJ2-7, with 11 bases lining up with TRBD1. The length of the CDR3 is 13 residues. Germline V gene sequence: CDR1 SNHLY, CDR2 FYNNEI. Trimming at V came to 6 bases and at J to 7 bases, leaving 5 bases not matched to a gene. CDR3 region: CASSGQGAGEQYF. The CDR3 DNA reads TGTGCCAGCAGCGGACAGGGGGCAGGGGAGCAGTACTTC.

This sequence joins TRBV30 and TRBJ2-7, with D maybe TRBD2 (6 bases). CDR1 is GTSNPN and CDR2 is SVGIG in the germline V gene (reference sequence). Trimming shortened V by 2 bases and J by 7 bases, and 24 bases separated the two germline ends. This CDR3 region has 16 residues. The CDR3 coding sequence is TGTGCCTGGAGTCGACTAATACGGGGAGGATCGCGGGAGCAGTACTTC. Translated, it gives CAWSRLIRGGSREQYF.

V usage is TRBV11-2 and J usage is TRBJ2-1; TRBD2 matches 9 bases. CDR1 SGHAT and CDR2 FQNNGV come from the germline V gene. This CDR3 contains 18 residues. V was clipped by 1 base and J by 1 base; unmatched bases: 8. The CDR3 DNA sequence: TGTGCCAGCAGCTTAGTACGGGTTCTAGCGGGGTCCTACAATGAGCAGTTCTTC. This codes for CASSLVRVLAGSYNEQFF.

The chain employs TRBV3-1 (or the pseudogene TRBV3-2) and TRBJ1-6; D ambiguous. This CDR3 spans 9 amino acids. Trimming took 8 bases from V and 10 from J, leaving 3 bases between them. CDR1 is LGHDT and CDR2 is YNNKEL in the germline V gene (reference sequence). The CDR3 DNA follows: TGTGCCAGCGGATCACCCCTCCACTTT. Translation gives CASGSPLHF.